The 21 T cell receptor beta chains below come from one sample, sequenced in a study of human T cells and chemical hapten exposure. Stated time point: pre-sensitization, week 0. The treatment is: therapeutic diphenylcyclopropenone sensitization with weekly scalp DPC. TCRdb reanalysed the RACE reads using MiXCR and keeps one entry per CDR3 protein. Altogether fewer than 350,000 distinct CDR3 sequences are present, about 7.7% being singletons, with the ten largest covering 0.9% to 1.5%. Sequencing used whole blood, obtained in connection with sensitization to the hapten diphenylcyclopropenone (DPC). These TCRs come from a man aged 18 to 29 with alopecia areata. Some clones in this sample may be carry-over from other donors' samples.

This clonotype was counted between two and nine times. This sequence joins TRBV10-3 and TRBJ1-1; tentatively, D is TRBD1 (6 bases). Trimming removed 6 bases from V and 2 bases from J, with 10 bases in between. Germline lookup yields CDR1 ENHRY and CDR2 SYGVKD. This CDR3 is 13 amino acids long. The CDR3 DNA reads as TGTGCCATCAGGCAGGGGCCAAACACTGAAGCTTTCTTT. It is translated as CAIRQGPNTEAFF.

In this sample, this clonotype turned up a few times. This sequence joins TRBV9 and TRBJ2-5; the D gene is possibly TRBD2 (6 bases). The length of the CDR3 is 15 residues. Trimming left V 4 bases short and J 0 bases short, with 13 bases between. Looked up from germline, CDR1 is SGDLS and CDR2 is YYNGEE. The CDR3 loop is CASSLSRGYQETQYF. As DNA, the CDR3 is TGTGCCAGCAGCTTATCTCGGGGGTACCAAGAGACCCAGTACTTC.

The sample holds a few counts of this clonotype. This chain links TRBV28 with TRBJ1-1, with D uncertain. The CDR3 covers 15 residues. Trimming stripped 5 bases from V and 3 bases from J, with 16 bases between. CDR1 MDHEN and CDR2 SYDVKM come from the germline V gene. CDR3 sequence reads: CASSPPTVTDTEAFF. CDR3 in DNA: TGTGCCAGCAGTCCACCCACAGTGACTGACACTGAAGCTTTCTTT.

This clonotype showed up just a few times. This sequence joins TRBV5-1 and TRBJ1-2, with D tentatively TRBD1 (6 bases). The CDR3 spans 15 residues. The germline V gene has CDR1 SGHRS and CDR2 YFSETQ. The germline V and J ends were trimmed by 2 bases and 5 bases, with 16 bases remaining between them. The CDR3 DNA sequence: TGCGCCAGCAGCTTCGGTAGGCAGGGGACTTATGGCTACACCTTC. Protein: CASSFGRQGTYGYTF.

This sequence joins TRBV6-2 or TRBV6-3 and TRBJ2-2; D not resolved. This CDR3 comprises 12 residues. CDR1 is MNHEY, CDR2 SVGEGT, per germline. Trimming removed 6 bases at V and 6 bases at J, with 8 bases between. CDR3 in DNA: TGTGCCAGCAGAAGACCACCCGGGGAGCTGTTTTTT. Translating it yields CASRRPPGELFF.

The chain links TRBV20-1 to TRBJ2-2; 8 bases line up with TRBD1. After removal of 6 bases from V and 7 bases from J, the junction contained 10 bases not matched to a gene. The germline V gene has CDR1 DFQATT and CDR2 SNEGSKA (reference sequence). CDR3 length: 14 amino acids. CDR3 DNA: TGCAGTGCCTCGCGGGCAGGGGGCCACGGGGAGCTGTTTTTT. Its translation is CSASRAGGHGELFF.

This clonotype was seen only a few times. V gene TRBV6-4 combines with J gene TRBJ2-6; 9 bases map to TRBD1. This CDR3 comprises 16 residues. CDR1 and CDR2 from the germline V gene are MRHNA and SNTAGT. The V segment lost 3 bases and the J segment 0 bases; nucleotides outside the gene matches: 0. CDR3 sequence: CASSETGGSGANVLTF. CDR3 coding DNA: TGTGCCAGCAGTGAGACAGGGGGCTCTGGGGCCAACGTCCTGACTTTC.

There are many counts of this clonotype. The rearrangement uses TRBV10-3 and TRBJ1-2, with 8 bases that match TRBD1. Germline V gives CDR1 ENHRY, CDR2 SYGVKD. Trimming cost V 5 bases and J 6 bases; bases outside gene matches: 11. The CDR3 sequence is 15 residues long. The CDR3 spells CAISYRKDRENGYTF. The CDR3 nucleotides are TGTGCCATCAGTTACCGGAAGGACAGGGAAAATGGCTACACCTTC.

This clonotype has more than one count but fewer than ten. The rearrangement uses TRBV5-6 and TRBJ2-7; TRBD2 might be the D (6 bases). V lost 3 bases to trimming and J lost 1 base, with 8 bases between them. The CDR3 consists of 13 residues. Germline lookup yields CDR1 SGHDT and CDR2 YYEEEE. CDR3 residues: CASSYGGSYEQYV. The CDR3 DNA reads TGTGCCAGCAGCTACGGGGGATCCTACGAGCAGTACGTC.

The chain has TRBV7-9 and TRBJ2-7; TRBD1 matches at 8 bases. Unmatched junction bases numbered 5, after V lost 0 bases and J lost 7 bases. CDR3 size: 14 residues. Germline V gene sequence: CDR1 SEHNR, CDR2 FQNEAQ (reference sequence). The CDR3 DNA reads TGTGCCAGCAGCTTAGCGCCAGGGGGCTTTGAGCAGTACGTC. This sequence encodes CASSLAPGGFEQYV.

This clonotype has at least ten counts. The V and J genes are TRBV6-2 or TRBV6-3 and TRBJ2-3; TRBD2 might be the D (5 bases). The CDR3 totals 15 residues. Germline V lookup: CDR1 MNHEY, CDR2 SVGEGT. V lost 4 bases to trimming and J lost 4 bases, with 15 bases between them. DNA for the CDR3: TGTGCCAGCAGTTCAAGACGTAGACTATCAGATACGCAGTATTTT. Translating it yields CASSSRRRLSDTQYF.

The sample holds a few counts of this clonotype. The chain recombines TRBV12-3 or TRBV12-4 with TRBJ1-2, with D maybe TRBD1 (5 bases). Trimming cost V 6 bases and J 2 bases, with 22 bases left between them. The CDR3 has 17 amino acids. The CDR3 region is CASSPRGAFNTNYGYTF. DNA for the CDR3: TGTGCCAGCAGCCCCCGAGGGGCCTTTAACACCAACTATGGCTACACCTTC.

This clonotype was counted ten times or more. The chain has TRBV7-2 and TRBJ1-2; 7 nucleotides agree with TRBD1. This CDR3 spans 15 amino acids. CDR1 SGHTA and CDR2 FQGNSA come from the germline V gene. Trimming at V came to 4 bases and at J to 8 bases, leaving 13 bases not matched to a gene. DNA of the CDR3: TGTGCCAGCAGCTCCTACAGGGGAGAGTTGGAGGGCTACACCTTC. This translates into CASSSYRGELEGYTF.

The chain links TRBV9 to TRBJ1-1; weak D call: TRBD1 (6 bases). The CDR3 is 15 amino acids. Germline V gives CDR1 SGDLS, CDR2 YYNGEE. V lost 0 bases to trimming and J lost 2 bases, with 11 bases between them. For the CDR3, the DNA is TGTGCCAGCAGCGTAGACGGACAGACCAACACTGAAGCTTTCTTT. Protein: CASSVDGQTNTEAFF.

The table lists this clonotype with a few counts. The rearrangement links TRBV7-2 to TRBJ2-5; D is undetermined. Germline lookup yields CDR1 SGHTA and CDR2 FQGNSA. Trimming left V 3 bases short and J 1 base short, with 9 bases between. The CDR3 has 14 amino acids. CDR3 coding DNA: TGTGCCAGCAGCTTTTCCACCGTCCAAGAGACCCAGTACTTC. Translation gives CASSFSTVQETQYF.

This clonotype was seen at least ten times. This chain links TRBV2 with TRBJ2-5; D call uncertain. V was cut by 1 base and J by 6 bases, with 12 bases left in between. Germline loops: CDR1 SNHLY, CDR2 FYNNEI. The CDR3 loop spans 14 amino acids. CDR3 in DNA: TGTGCCAGCAGTGAAGAAGGCTCGGCGAAGACCCAGTACTTC. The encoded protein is CASSEEGSAKTQYF.

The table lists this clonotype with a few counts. In nucleotides, the CDR3 is TGTGCCATCAGGAGGGGGACTCGGCCCGGGGATAGGCGGGAGTCAGCTTTCTTT. Its translation is CAIRRGTRPGDRRESAFF. The gene calls are TRBV10-3 and TRBJ1-1, with D possibly being TRBD1 (6 bases). The length of the CDR3 is 18 residues. The V gene lost 6 bases and the J gene lost 10 bases, with 33 bases spanning the gap. Germline V gene lookup returns CDR1 ENHRY and CDR2 SYGVKD.

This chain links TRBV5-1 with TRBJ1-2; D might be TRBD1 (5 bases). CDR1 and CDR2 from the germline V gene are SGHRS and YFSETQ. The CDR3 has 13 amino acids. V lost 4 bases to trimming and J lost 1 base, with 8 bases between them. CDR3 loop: CASSPTVNYGYTF. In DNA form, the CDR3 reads TGCGCCAGCAGCCCGACAGTTAACTATGGCTACACCTTC.

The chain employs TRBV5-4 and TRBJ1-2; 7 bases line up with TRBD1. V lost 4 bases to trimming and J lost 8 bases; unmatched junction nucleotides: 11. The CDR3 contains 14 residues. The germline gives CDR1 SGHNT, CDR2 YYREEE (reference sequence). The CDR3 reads CASSPVERGQGYTF. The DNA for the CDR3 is TGTGCCAGCAGCCCCGTAGAAAGGGGGCAAGGCTACACCTTC.

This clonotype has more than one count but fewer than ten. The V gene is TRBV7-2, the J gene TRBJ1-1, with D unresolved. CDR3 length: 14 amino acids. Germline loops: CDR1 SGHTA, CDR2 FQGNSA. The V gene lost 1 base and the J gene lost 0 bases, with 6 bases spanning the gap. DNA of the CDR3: TGTGCCAGCAGCTTAGGAGTGGTGAACACTGAAGCTTTCTTT. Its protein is CASSLGVVNTEAFF.

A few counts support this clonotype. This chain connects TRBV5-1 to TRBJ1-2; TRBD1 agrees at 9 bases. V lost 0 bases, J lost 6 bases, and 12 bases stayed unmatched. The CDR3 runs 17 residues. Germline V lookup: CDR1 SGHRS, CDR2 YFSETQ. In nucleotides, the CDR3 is TGCGCCAGCAGCTTGGACTGGACCGGACAGGGGACAGATGGCTACACCTTC. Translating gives CASSLDWTGQGTDGYTF.